The T cell receptor beta chain under discussion was sequenced for a study of cytotoxic CD8 clonotypes in ibrutinib-treated CLL. Libraries of TCR beta were made from roughly 1.8 micrograms of genomic DNA that came from cryopreserved PBMCs. Findings and caveats of the study: Relative to age-matched healthy donors, clonality at baseline was higher, and it tracked circulating CD8+ T-cell counts. Different sampling times were used for sustained-remission and progressing patients.

The CDR3 sequence is 15 residues long. Germline assignment: CDR1 MNHEY and CDR2 SMNVEV (reference sequence). V trimming: 3 bases; J trimming: 2 bases; junction bases outside the gene matches: 5. A 1 in 200,000 to 1 in 1 million T cell depth was the sequencing target. TCRdb's copy holds only in-frame clones and misses some; the assay was immunoSEQ multiplex PCR. The data contain around 310,000 clones, more than 65% of them seen just once; the ten biggest clones take up about 6.3%. As concerns this clone: The antigen is unknown.

This specimen was PBMCs, taken before ibrutinib treatment. The chain links TRBV27 to TRBJ2-7; TRBD1 agrees at 9 bases. This clonotype was obtained from a human donor with chronic lymphocytic leukemia. CDR3 amino acids: CASSFGRTGAYEQYF. In DNA, the CDR3 is TGTGCCAGCAGTTTCGGGAGGACAGGGGCCTACGAGCAGTACTTC.